This TCR beta chain emerged from a study of cytomegalovirus exposure and HLA in healthy donors (dated by TCRdb to about 2017). As for the study more broadly: In an earlier analysis of roughly 590 of the donors, 276 Gb of sequence data and 100 million or so unique TCR beta sequences from about 179 million T cells were reported. In the later analysis, no new phenotypic data were used to find candidate immune exposures; instead, reliance was placed on TCR beta sequences and their occurrence across donors. To predict cytomegalovirus infection status, the study combined high-throughput TCR immunosequencing, statistical association of individual TCRs with disease status, and machine learning. Every discovery cohort repertoire had been produced on one sequencing platform. A later genetic analysis used genome-wide SNP genotypes for about 65% of the roughly 670 donors, treating that subset as a discovery cohort. Among the roughly 400 genotyped donors, about 83% belonged to the genetic ancestry cluster associated with self-reported Caucasian donors. In a later analysis, previously published TCR beta repertoires from 500 to 750 donors were re-analyzed and high-resolution HLA genotyping was added so that TCR occurrence patterns could be studied. In an earlier analysis of 500 to 650 of the donors, high-throughput TCR beta sequencing was used to judge whether each TCR beta V gene segment behaved as functional or pseudogenic. A separate validation cohort of approximately 130 different subjects was used in addition to the 666-subject first cohort. Class I and class II HLA loci were covered by the typing at four-digit resolution. A handful of DR-DQ haplotypes were treated as single units for association and clustering because of strong linkage in the cohort. The study aimed to test whether signatures of past pathogen exposure could be identified by cataloging public T cell receptors. Alongside the repertoire data, information on donor age, sex, ethnicity and CMV serostatus was compiled. Among 300 to 500 genotyped donors of the cohort, an average of around 220,000 unique TCR beta nucleotide sequences was sequenced per donor, of which roughly 17% were non-productive. An early release that covered fewer than 800 HLA-typed donors contained approximately 300 gigabases of sequencing data and tens of millions of unique TCR sequences. The number of typed donors differed by locus: about 620-630 for A, B, C, DRB1 and DQB1; approximately 520 for DQA1; some 590 for DPA1; and about 450 for DPB1. The study used immunosequencing to profile the T cell repertoires of around 600 subjects and linked those repertoires to cytomegalovirus serostatus.

From cysteine to phenylalanine, the CDR3 is 15 amino acids long. Only CDR3 DNA is held: 45 bases, read in frame from base 1. The germline V gene (reference sequence) gives CDR1 as MNHEY and CDR2 as SMNVEV. Trimming removed 6 bases from V and 7 bases from J; the gene matches leave 7 bases unexplained. About this clone: It has no known antigen specificity. Per-base quality was not reported, and no clone a single base away is much larger than it.

Libraries were prepared through the immunoSEQ multiplex PCR assay. For the multiplex PCR, a mixture combining 60 forward primers for TCR Vbeta segments and 13 reverse primers for TCR Jbeta segments was used. The CDR3 region of rearranged TCR beta genes was amplified from genomic DNA with a multiplex PCR assay. On the Illumina HiSeq System, the amplified TCR beta libraries were sequenced as 87-base-pair reads. As for the original processing: In a later analysis, roughly 80 million unique TCR beta chains were counted across the approximately 640 repertoires, and roughly 11 million of these chains were shared by at least two donors. Raw reads were error-corrected and collapsed into unique sequences by a nearest-neighbor algorithm in which closely related sequences were merged to remove PCR and sequencing errors. Alignment of CDR3 sequences to IMGT reference sequences was used to assign V, D and J gene segments. For a sequence to be retained, a match of at least six nucleotides was required to both a V gene segment and a J gene segment. A rearrangement counted as productive if the CDR3 had no stop codons and remained in frame with V and J, and every other rearrangement counted as non-productive. Following IMGT convention, CDR3 was defined as the stretch from the second conserved V-encoded cysteine to the conserved J-encoded phenylalanine. The earlier analysis of 587 of the donors excluded any sequence lacking an unambiguous match to a single V gene segment. In an earlier analysis of 587 of the donors, a V segment was called functional when productive rearrangements were above 56.7%, and segregating when the standard deviation between donors exceeded 5%. A statistical classification framework was developed to diagnose cytomegalovirus status using the catalog of TCR beta chain sequences. In a later analysis, V and J genes were assigned by comparing TCR nucleotide sequences against IMGT/GENE-DB human TR gene sequences. A later analysis assigned CDR3 sequences and most-parsimonious VDJ recombination scenarios with the TCRdist pipeline. A later analysis defined each TCR beta chain by its CDR3 amino acid sequence plus V-gene family, and excluded reads lacking a unique V-gene family. In a later analysis, fewer than 600 highly shared, low-generation-probability nucleotide sequences were removed to address suspected cross-contamination and a sequencing artifact. In a later analysis, a clonal expansion index for each public chain was calculated from normalized within-repertoire ranks of inferred template counts. In a later analysis, generation probabilities were computed using a VDJ recombination model fitted to out-of-frame rearrangements, and the results were checked against IGoR. In a later analysis, hypergeometric tests were used to score TCR-TCR, TCR-HLA and TCR-CMV co-occurrence, with a repertoire-size bias correction applied to TCR pairs. False discovery rates were estimated in a later analysis by permuting HLA or CMV assignments 20 times. In a later analysis, co-occurring TCRs were grouped using DBSCAN, with TCRdist sequence similarity added in when clustering inside HLA-allele-positive subsets. Repertoires with fewer than 30,000 or more than 120,000 public chains were left out of co-occurrence clustering, as were about five repertoires with anomalous nucleotide sharing. The source is immuneACCESS, and TCRdb retained only in-frame sequences with V and J called. Part of the clones is not carried over; for the studies checked, unresolved V genes explain less than half of this, and the remainder is unexplained. That table furnishes V, J and clone size, whereas the DNA furnished D and trimming. A total of about 190,000 clones appear in this sample, more than 75% of them only once. The ten largest clonotypes hold over 1% of the sample.

The paper's findings and limits, for the study overall: Sequencing depth was assumed to be roughly uniform across donors in the presence/absence analyses, though that assumption may not hold. HLA typing was unavailable for some donors at each locus, so association tests used only the typed subset. A further reported finding was that TCR beta sequences accurately predicted the HLA-A and HLA-B alleles for most subjects in the first cohort. Fewer than 20 rarely observed V segments, including chromosome 9 orphons, were excluded from the earlier analysis of a few hundred of the donors because counts were too low. Some IMGT-functional V segments, including TRBV6-2 and TRBV6-3, could not be told apart with the 87-base-pair reads, so those segments were excluded. V-gene and J-gene trimming of TCR beta chains was associated with a missense DCLRE1C variant in a later genetic analysis, and the association was replicated in an independent cohort. A later genetic analysis reported fewer N-insertions in productive TCRs among donors in an Asian-associated ancestry cluster than the roughly 690-donor mean. Linkage disequilibrium might explain the correlated functional status among segregating V segments, but an unknown experimental factor could not be ruled out. Several of the top co-occurrence clusters appeared to be linked to parvovirus B19, influenza, CMV and Epstein-Barr virus, according to a later analysis. The classifier was reported to diagnose cytomegalovirus status with high specificity and sensitivity in both the original and validation cohorts. A cluster of highly shared sequence variants was judged likely to represent a technical artifact of the sequencing pipeline. Across donors, most TCR sequences were observed very rarely, whereas some public TCRs were present in many individuals. According to the authors, the approach could potentially be generalized to other disease states and immunological phenotypes. Most CMV-associated TCR beta chains appeared to be HLA-restricted in a later analysis, and the HLA associations seemed to be driven largely by CMV exposure. In a later analysis, more than 15,000 TCR beta sequences were associated with specific HLA alleles at a false discovery rate of 0.05. The study gave a list of 150 to 200 TCR beta chains associated with cytomegalovirus. A few of the identified cytomegalovirus-associated TCR beta chains were confirmed in vitro to be specific for cytomegalovirus antigens. CMV serostatus was the only immune exposure information available for the cohort. In a later analysis, HLA-associated TCR beta chains showed more clonal expansion and lower generation probabilities than non-associated chains that were equally common. In an earlier analysis of some 500 of the donors, most TCR beta V segments appeared in productive rearrangements about 87% or about 30% of the time, broadly matching IMGT annotations. Only TCR beta chains were sequenced in this cohort, and the absence of alpha or paired-chain data limited detectable features. Assigning TCR associations to individual alleles was difficult when HLA alleles, especially DR and DQ, strongly co-occurred. In a later analysis, the rate of TCR association differed among HLA loci, with DRB1 alleles having the most associated TCRs and HLA-C alleles having the fewest.

The cohort consisted of 670 or so healthy bone marrow donors. All cohort members were sampled while nominally healthy, although unrecorded immune exposures were likely present. The donor was CMV seronegative and was included in the group of under 450 seronegative cohort members. A peripheral blood sample was provided by each donor, and peripheral blood mononuclear cells were used for TCR beta sequencing. The Qiagen DNeasy Blood Extraction Kit was used to extract genomic DNA from the blood cell samples. This receptor was identified in a man aged 30 to 39 in good health and CMV-seronegative. The sample consisted of PBMCs. The chain links TRBV27 with TRBJ1-6; 9 central nucleotides agree with TRBD1. Here the CDR3 is given as CASSQQGARNSPLHF. The bases are TGTGCCAGCAGCCAACAGGGGGCGCGGAATTCACCCCTCCACTTT.